One and the same sample provided the 8 T cell receptor beta chains below, sequenced in a study of cytomegalovirus exposure and HLA in healthy donors (dated by TCRdb to about 2017). The library was obtained by the immunoSEQ multiplex PCR assay. The source is immuneACCESS, and TCRdb retained only in-frame sequences with V and J called. Part of the clones is not carried over; for the studies checked, unresolved V genes explain less than half of this, and the remainder is unexplained. The sample contains about 130,000 clones, 89% of them found a single time. The ten top clones hold 1% to 1.4% of the sample. The source material was PBMCs. These receptors all come from a woman under 30 in good health and CMV-seronegative.

A single count supports this clone. V and J are TRBV5-1 and TRBJ2-3, with 12 bases aligning to TRBD2. The CDR3 consists of 23 residues. V shed 1 base, J shed 7 bases, and the junction held 28 bases outside the gene matches. CDR1 is SGHRS, CDR2 YFSETQ, per germline. As DNA, the CDR3 is TGCGCCAGCAGCTTGAAGGGACTAGCGGGTCGGTTGATAACAACGCGGGTGGCACATACGCAGTATTTT. Its protein product is CASSLKGLAGRLITTRVAHTQYF. Combining the CDR3 with reference TRBV5-1 and TRBJ2-3 gives the whole variable domain KAGVTQTPRYLIKTRGQQVTLSCSPISGHRSVSWYQQTPGQGLQFLFEYFSETQRNKGNFPGRFSGRQFSNSRSEMNVSTLELGDSALYLCASSLKGLAGRLITTRVAHTQYFGPGTRLTVL.

The DNA for the CDR3 is TGTGCCAGCAGTTACGAGTTTTTGCGGGAGAGGAACGAGCAGTACTTC. Translating gives CASSYEFLRERNEQYF. The chain uses TRBV6-5 and TRBJ2-7, with 7 bases that match TRBD2. Germline V gene sequence: CDR1 MNHEY, CDR2 SVGAGI. J lost 5 bases, V lost 2 bases, and 12 bases had no gene match. This CDR3 comprises 16 residues.

The chain recombines TRBV30 with TRBJ2-5; D is perhaps TRBD1 (6 bases). Looked up from germline, CDR1 is GTSNPN and CDR2 is SVGIG (reference sequence). The CDR3 runs to 16 residues. Trimming pared 1 base from V and 0 bases from J, leaving 15 bases between. The CDR3 region has the DNA TGTGCCTGGAGTGGAAAGACAGGTCGGGACCAAGAGACCCAGTACTTC. Translated, it gives CAWSGKTGRDQETQYF.

This clone showed up just a few times. The chain uses TRBV9 and TRBJ1-3; weak D call: TRBD1 (6 bases). Germline loops: CDR1 SGDLS, CDR2 YYNGEE. This CDR3 contains 14 residues. V lost 3 bases and J lost 4, with 11 bases in between. CDR3 residues: CASSGQGTGNTIYF. CDR3 in DNA: TGTGCCAGCAGCGGGCAGGGGACCGGAAACACCATATATTTT.

The chain uses TRBV5-6 and TRBJ2-6, with D possibly matching TRBD1 (6 bases). Trimming removed 4 bases at V and 1 base at J, with 6 bases between. The CDR3 runs 14 residues. Germline V gives CDR1 SGHDT, CDR2 YYEEEE. CDR3 loop: CASSQGSGANVLTF. The CDR3 DNA reads as TGTGCCAGCAGCCAGGGGTCTGGGGCCAACGTCCTGACTTTC.

J is TRBJ2-7 and V is TRBV7-8; D remains unclear. This CDR3 comprises 14 residues. Per the germline V gene, CDR1 is SGHVS and CDR2 is FQNEAQ. V was cut by 3 bases and J by 2 bases, with 11 bases left in between. This chain's CDR3 is CASSLARVPYEQYF. The CDR3 DNA is TGTGCCAGCAGCTTGGCCCGGGTTCCCTACGAGCAGTACTTC.

This clone was counted a few times. V usage is TRBV10-2 and J usage is TRBJ2-1; TRBD2 matches 10 bases. The junction had 12 bases not matched to a gene; V was cut back by 4 bases and J by 6 bases. The length of the CDR3 is 17 residues. CDR1 and CDR2 (germline): WSHSY, SAAADI. The CDR3 nucleotides read TGCGCCAGCAGTGCCTACGGCACTAGCGGGAAGGTCAATGAGCAGTTCTTC. This gives the protein CASSAYGTSGKVNEQFF.

This rearrangement joins TRBV27 to TRBJ2-1, with 12 bases that match TRBD1. CDR1 and CDR2 (germline): MNHEY, SMNVEV (reference sequence). V was clipped by 5 bases and J by 5 bases; unmatched bases: 4. The CDR3 spans 15 residues. The CDR3 loop is CASSQGQGANNEQFF. The CDR3 DNA reads as TGTGCCAGCAGTCAGGGACAGGGGGCGAACAATGAGCAGTTCTTC.